This entry describes one T cell receptor beta chain. This clonotype was counted ten times or more. The specificity of this receptor is unknown. Base qualities are not provided; no much larger clone lies one nucleotide away. The data stem from a study of T-cell memory formation after mild COVID-19 (dated by TCRdb to about 2021). Study-level background: TCR sequence clusters from the two donors were found to be largely donor specific. In two donors, T-cell clones that expanded and contracted after mild COVID-19 were followed by sequencing TCRalpha and TCRbeta repertoires longitudinally. The cohort comprised two young, previously healthy adult volunteers, one female and one male.

The CDR3 runs 13 amino acids, cysteine and phenylalanine included. Here the CDR3 DNA is all that survives: 39 bases in frame from base 1. Looking up the germline V gene (reference sequence) yields CDR1 MNHEY and CDR2 SMNVEV. V is shortened by 4 bases, J by 11 bases, and the region joining them spans 17 bases. Sequencing was performed on an Illumina NovaSeq 6000. TCRalpha and TCRbeta cDNA libraries were built by 5'RACE with constant-segment primers, adding sample barcodes and unique molecular identifiers. Trizol reagent was used to extract RNA from every sample. Library amplification was performed in two PCR steps, and a second sample barcode and Illumina TruSeq adapters were introduced in the second step. The libraries were sequenced on an Illumina NovaSeq using 2 x 150 bp paired-end reads. As for the authors' bioinformatics: With migec v1.2.7, reads were demultiplexed and then collapsed into UMI-guided consensus sequences. Using mixcr v2.1.11, UMI consensuses were aligned to TRA and TRB V and J templates and then assembled into clonotypes. Expanded or contracted clonotypes were those called significant by both edgeR and NoisET, with noise models trained on biological replicates. For edgeR calls, a false discovery rate-adjusted p below 0.01 and a log2 fold-change threshold of 1 were applied. PCA with hierarchical clustering of max-normalized trajectories of the 1000 most abundant clonotypes was used as exploratory dynamics analysis. The CD4 or CD8 phenotype of responding clones was assigned using the separately sequenced CD4+ and CD8+ repertoires. TCRdb ran its own pipeline on the public reads, namely fastp trimming at Q25 and MiXCR clone calling, and kept in-frame beta chains. A single entry per CDR3 protein holds the most common genes and DNA from its merged rows. Here the V and J calls rest on TCRdb's processing, not on the authors' analysis. This sample gives about 340,000 distinct CDR3 sequences in total; 13% of them show up just once. Jointly, the top ten make up over 20% of the sample.

On the study overall, not on this receptor specifically: Some responding clones were found in pre-infection memory, which suggests that pre-existing cross-reactive memory T cells took part in the SARS-CoV-2 response. SARS-CoV-2 specificity of the second-wave clones peaking on day 37 was not confirmed. The study covered only a couple of mild cases, and larger cohorts including severe cases with pre-infection samples were considered necessary. From day 15 to 85, contracting clones showed balanced CD4/CD8 phenotypes, whereas a second wave of clones that expanded from day 15 to 37 leaned towards CD4+. Contracting CD4+ clones were found mainly in CM and EM memory subsets, while CD8+ clones were enriched in EMRA.

PBMCs were isolated by Ficoll-Paque density gradient centrifugation. The sequenced sample consisted of PBMCs or a T cell subset sorted from them (not recorded which). This clonotype was sampled from a man aged 18 to 29 who had mild COVID-19 (a few samples of this study predate the infection). The sample titles of this study are shuffled in the database, so cell type and time point are left out; the donor was told from shared clones. The sequence links TRBV27 to TRBJ1-1; the D segment could be TRBD1, given 5 matching bases. The CDR3 sequence is CASSWDPGRKAFF. The DNA sequence is given as TGTGCCAGCAGTTGGGACCCCGGCAGAAAGGCTTTCTTT.